The 20 T cell receptor beta chains given below trace back to one sample, sequenced in a study of post-analysis software for immune sequencing data. Which antigens these TCRs recognize remains unknown. Notes on the study in general: In patients, four to six TRBV segments were more frequent than in controls, with TRBV5-6, TRBV5-1 and TRBV20-1 among them.

Every TCR beta cDNA library bore unique molecular identifiers. Each CDR3 protein is one row after TCRdb ran MiXCR on the PCR reads. The sample has some 890,000 distinct CDR3 sequences; about 53% are singletons. Source material: blood. The receptors here all came from a girl between 5 and 17 years old with multiple sclerosis.

This clonotype came up a few times. An end of the junction differs from the germline gene, which may be a read error. V is TRBV6-6 and J is TRBJ1-2; a possible D gene is TRBD1 (5 bases). This CDR3 comprises 13 residues. Germline V gene sequence: CDR1 MNHNY, CDR2 SVGAGI (reference sequence). CDR3 amino acids: CASRHRGPYGYTF. The CDR3 region has the DNA TGTGCCAGCAGGCACCGGGGCCCATATGGCTATACCTTC.

J is TRBJ2-1 and V is TRBV29-1, with 8 nucleotides matching TRBD2. Germline V gene lookup returns CDR1 SQVTM and CDR2 ANQGSEA. There are 13 residues in the CDR3. V was clipped by 6 bases and J by 6 bases; unmatched bases: 7. CDR3 nucleotides: TGCAGCGTCGCTGCGCTAGCGGGCAATGAGCAGTTCTTC. Translated, it gives CSVAALAGNEQFF.

V is TRBV9 and J is TRBJ2-7; 8 nucleotides line up with TRBD2. Matching the DNA end better, TRBJ2-5 makes the J call doubtful. The CDR3 covers 16 residues. Germline V gene data show CDR1 as SGDLS and CDR2 as YYNGEE. CDR3 in amino acids: CASSVAGGRIEETQYF. CDR3 nucleotides: TGTGCCAGCAGCGTAGCTGGCGGGAGGATCGAGGAGACCCAGTACTTC.

This clonotype was counted a few times. The rearrangement joins TRBV2 to TRBJ2-7; 7 nucleotides match TRBD1. The J segment lost 5 bases and the V segment lost 6 bases, leaving 10 bases of the junction unmatched. Germline values: CDR1 SNHLY, CDR2 FYNNEI. The CDR3 totals 14 residues. CDR3 amino acids: CASSGSDRAHEQYF. CDR3 DNA: TGTGCCAGCAGCGGATCAGACAGGGCCCACGAGCAGTACTTC. The variable domain in full, with the rest retrieved from reference TRBV2 and TRBJ2-7, is EPEVTQTPSHQVTQMGQEVILRCVPISNHLYFYWYRQILGQKVEFLVSFYNNEISEKSEIFDDQFSVERPDGSNFTLKIRSTKLEDSAMYFCASSGSDRAHEQYFGPGTRLTVT.

The chain employs TRBV5-5 and TRBJ1-3; no clear D gene. Trimming removed 2 bases at V and 2 bases at J, with 8 bases between. This CDR3 has 14 residues. The germline V gene encodes CDR1 SGHKS and CDR2 YYEKEE (reference sequence). The CDR3 reads CASSFISAGNTIYF. CDR3 in DNA: TGTGCCAGCAGCTTTATATCGGCTGGAAACACCATATATTTT.

In its sample, this clonotype was seen a few times. This chain joins TRBV7-9 and TRBJ2-5; D gene uncertain. Trimming cost V 1 base and J 0 bases, with 3 bases left between them. The germline gives CDR1 SEHNR, CDR2 FQNEAQ (reference sequence). The CDR3 has 13 amino acids. The CDR3 DNA reads as TGTGCCAGCAGCTTAGTTTACCAAGAGACCCAGTACTTC. This sequence encodes CASSLVYQETQYF.

This clonotype appeared a few times. This chain connects TRBV7-2 to TRBJ2-1; TRBD2 aligns across 9 bases. Germline V gene sequence: CDR1 SGHTA, CDR2 FQGNSA. Trimming cost V 2 bases and J 7 bases; bases outside gene matches: 6. CDR3 length equals 15 residues. The CDR3: CASSLLGGRANEQFF. CDR3 bases: TGTGCCAGCAGCTTACTGGGCGGGAGGGCAAATGAGCAGTTCTTC. The variable domain in full, completed from reference TRBV7-2 and TRBJ2-1, reads GAGVSQSPSNKVTEKGKDVELRCDPISGHTALYWYRQSLGQGLEFLIYFQGNSAPDKSGLPSDRFSAERTGGSVSTLTIQRTQQEDSAVYLCASSLLGGRANEQFFGPGTRLTVL.

V gene TRBV29-1 combines with J gene TRBJ2-7; D possibly corresponds to TRBD2 (6 bases). The DNA end lines up better with TRBJ2-5; the J call may be wrong. The CDR3 runs 13 residues. Germline lookup yields CDR1 SQVTM and CDR2 ANQGSEA. The CDR3 DNA follows: TGCAGCGTGGGGAGGTATCCCGGAGAGACCCAGTACTTC. This codes for CSVGRYPGETQYF.

The V call is TRBV7-9, the J call TRBJ2-7; D is unclear. The CDR3 has 10 residues. CDR1 and CDR2 from the germline V gene are SEHNR and FQNEAQ (reference sequence). The CDR3 is CAVWPGEQYF. The CDR3, as DNA: TGTGCAGTTTGGCCGGGCGAGCAGTACTTC.

The chain carries TRBV12-3 or TRBV12-4 and TRBJ1-2; 9 bases line up with TRBD1. With 6 bases clipped from V and 10 bases from J, the junction kept 6 bases outside the gene matches. This CDR3 comprises 12 residues. CDR3 sequence reads: CASRLTGGDYTF. The CDR3 nucleotides read TGTGCCAGCAGACTTACAGGGGGCGACTACACCTTC.

This clonotype was observed a handful of times. The chain has TRBV29-1 and TRBJ2-1; D might be TRBD1 or TRBD2, each matching 5 bases. CDR1 is SQVTM and CDR2 is ANQGSEA in the germline V gene. The V end lost 8 bases, the J end lost 4 bases, and 18 bases lay between the germline ends. There are 14 residues in the CDR3. The CDR3 region is CSFLRDAAYNEQFF. The DNA of the CDR3 is TGCAGCTTCCTCCGGGACGCAGCATACAATGAGCAGTTCTTC.

The chain recombines TRBV20-1 with TRBJ2-3, with 7 bases lining up with TRBD2. The germline gives CDR1 DFQATT, CDR2 SNEGSKA (reference sequence). This CDR3 comprises 14 residues. V lost 7 bases and J lost 4; bases outside the gene matches: 11. The DNA of the CDR3 is TGCAGTGTAGAGTCAGCGGGGAGAGCAGATACGCAGTATTTT. It codes for CSVESAGRADTQYF.

This clonotype was picked up a small number of times. This chain links TRBV4-1 with TRBJ2-5; weak D call: TRBD1 (6 bases). The germline V gene has CDR1 MGHRA and CDR2 YSYEKL. V was shortened by 6 bases and J by 3 bases, with 14 bases between the two germline ends. The CDR3 covers 14 residues. The CDR3, as DNA: TGCGCCAGCAGTTCAGACAACAGGGAAGAGACCCAGTACTTC. Its protein product is CASSSDNREETQYF.

This clonotype has only a few counts. The chain combines TRBV3-1 with TRBJ2-7; unclear D gene. The J call could be wrong; TRBJ2-1 is a better fit for the DNA end. This CDR3 is 12 amino acids long. Germline CDR1 reads LGHDT; CDR2 reads YNNKEL (reference sequence). CDR3 sequence: CASRNRYNEQFF. In DNA form, the CDR3 reads TGTGCCAGCCGGAACCGGTACAATGAGCAGTTCTTC.

This clonotype was detected many times. The chain has TRBV6-5 and TRBJ1-2, with a tentative D call TRBD1 (5 bases). The CDR3 loop spans 16 amino acids. Germline CDR1 and CDR2: MNHEY and SVGAGI. Trimming left V 2 bases short and J 2 bases short, with 15 bases between. DNA of the CDR3: TGTGCCAGCAGTTACGACCAGGGCAACCTCAACTATGGCTACACCTTC. Amino acids: CASSYDQGNLNYGYTF.

The rearrangement links TRBV27 to TRBJ2-3; TRBD1 matches 7 bases. V lost 5 bases and J lost 2; bases outside the gene matches: 13. Germline loops: CDR1 MNHEY, CDR2 SMNVEV (reference sequence). The CDR3 extends over 17 amino acids. The CDR3 nucleotides are TGTGCCAGCAGTAGCCATATCGAGGACAGGAACACAGATACGCAGTATTTT. Its translation is CASSSHIEDRNTDTQYF.

J is TRBJ1-2 and V is TRBV29-1; D remains unclear. The germline gives CDR1 SQVTM, CDR2 ANQGSEA. This CDR3 is built from 15 residues. The V and J ends lost 0 bases and 0 bases respectively, with 11 bases between them. CDR3 amino acids: CSVEDGPLPNYGYTF. DNA for the CDR3: TGCAGCGTTGAAGATGGGCCGTTACCTAACTATGGCTACACCTTC.

The V and J genes are TRBV20-1 and TRBJ2-3; TRBD2 matches at 11 bases. The germline V gene encodes CDR1 DFQATT and CDR2 SNEGSKA (reference sequence). The CDR3 totals 16 residues. The V and J ends lost 0 bases and 3 bases, in that order; junction bases with no gene match: 5. DNA for the CDR3: TGCAGTGCTAGAGATCCTAGCGGGGGGATAACAGATACGCAGTATTTT. It encodes CSARDPSGGITDTQYF.

The chain couples TRBV15 to TRBJ2-7; 7 bases fit TRBD1. Trimming removed 8 bases from V and 0 bases from J; junction bases left unmatched: 7. Germline V gene lookup returns CDR1 LNHNV and CDR2 YYDKDF (reference sequence). This CDR3 contains 14 residues. The CDR3 nucleotides are TGTGCCACCCGCCCTCGGGACAGCTCCTACGAGCAGTACTTC. It translates to CATRPRDSSYEQYF.

J is TRBJ2-7 and V is TRBV2; no firm D call. The J call is doubtful: the DNA matches TRBJ2-5 better. Germline loops: CDR1 SNHLY, CDR2 FYNNEI. The CDR3 has 14 residues. In nucleotides, the CDR3 is TGTGCCAGCAGGGTTATTAGTCCGATGGAGACCCAGTACTTC. Its translation: CASRVISPMETQYF.